The text below deals with one T cell receptor beta chain. CDR1 is MGHRA, CDR2 YSYEKL, per germline. The CDR3 sequence is 14 residues long. V dropped 5 bases and J dropped 3 bases, with 14 bases sitting between them. Participant ages covered roughly 18 to 89 years across around 25 US areas. Participant-given clinical history determined each cohort assignment. This sample is part of a study of blood T cell repertoires in COVID-19. The wider study: Two consecutive negative NP/OP PCR tests, clearance, or resolved symptoms defined Cohort 3 recovery.

Under the authors' procedure: How many nucleated cells were present was estimated from reference gene primer amplification. Assay used: immunoSEQ multiplex PCR; TCRdb lists only in-frame clones, some missing. V, J and clone size were drawn from that table, and D and trimming were deduced from the DNA. Of around 300,000 clones in the sample, more than 70% were seen once. The genes are TRBV4-1 and TRBJ2-7, with D possibly TRBD2 on 5 matching bases. This TCR derives from a woman aged 55-69 years in a cohort exposed to, infected with or recovered from COVID-19 (not recorded which). Material for sequencing was PBMCs or T cells enriched from blood (not recorded which). The CDR3 coding sequence is TGCGCCAGCAGCTTTTCCGGGAAGAACTACGAGCAGTACTTC. Translated: CASSFSGKNYEQYF.